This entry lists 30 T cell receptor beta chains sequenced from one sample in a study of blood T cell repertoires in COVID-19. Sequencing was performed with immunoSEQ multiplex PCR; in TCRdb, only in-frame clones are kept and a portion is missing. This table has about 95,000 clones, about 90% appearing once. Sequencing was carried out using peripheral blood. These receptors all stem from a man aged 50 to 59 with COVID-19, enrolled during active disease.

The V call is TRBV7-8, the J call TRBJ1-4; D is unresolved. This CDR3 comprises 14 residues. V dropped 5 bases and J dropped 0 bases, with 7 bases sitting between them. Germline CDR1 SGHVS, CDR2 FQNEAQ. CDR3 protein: CASSPVATNEKLFF. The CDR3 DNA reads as TGTGCCAGCAGCCCGGTGGCAACTAATGAAAAACTGTTTTTT.

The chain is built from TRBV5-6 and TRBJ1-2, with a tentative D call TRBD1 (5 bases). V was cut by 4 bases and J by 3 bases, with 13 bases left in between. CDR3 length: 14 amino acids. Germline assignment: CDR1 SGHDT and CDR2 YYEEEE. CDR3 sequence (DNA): TGTGCCAGCAGCCTAGGGGCAGGCGACTATGGCTACACCTTC. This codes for CASSLGAGDYGYTF.

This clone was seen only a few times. This chain's CDR3 is CASSTSGGAGEQFF. DNA of the CDR3: TGTGCCAGTAGCACTAGCGGGGGGGCTGGTGAGCAGTTCTTC. The genes are TRBV19 and TRBJ2-1; TRBD2 aligns across 13 bases. The germline CDR1 and CDR2 sequences are LNHDA and SQIVND (reference sequence). This CDR3 is 14 amino acids long. J was trimmed by 9 bases and V by 6 bases; bases with no gene match: 5.

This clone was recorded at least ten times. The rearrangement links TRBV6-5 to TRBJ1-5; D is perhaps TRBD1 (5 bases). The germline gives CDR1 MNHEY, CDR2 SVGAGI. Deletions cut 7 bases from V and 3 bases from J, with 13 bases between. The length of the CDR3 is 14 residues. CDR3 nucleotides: TGTGCCAGCAAACCAGACAGTAACAATCAGCCCCAGCATTTT. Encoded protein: CASKPDSNNQPQHF.

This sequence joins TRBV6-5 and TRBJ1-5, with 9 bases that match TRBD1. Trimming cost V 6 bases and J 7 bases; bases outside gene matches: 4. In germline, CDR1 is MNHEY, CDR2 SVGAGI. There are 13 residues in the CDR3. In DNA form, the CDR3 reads TGTGCCAGCAGGCGGGACAGGGACCAGCCCCAGCATTTT. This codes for CASRRDRDQPQHF.

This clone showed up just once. In DNA, the CDR3 is TGTGCCAGCAAAGCGGGGGCTAACACCGGGGAGCTGTTTTTT. Translation gives CASKAGANTGELFF. The V and J genes are TRBV9 and TRBJ2-2; 8 bases are a match to TRBD2. CDR3 length: 14 amino acids. The V gene end was trimmed by 6 bases and the J gene end by 2 bases; junction bases not matched to a gene: 3. From germline, CDR1 is SGDLS and CDR2 YYNGEE.

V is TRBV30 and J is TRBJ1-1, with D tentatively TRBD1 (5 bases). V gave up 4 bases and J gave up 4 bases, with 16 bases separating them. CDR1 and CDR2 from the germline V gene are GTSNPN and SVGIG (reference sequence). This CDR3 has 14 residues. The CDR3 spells CAWNLFGRVTEAFF. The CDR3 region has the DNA TGTGCCTGGAATCTCTTCGGCAGGGTCACTGAAGCTTTCTTT. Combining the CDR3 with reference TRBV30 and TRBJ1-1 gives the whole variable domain SQTIHQWPATLVQPVGSPLSLECTVEGTSNPNLYWYRQAAGRGLQLLFYSVGIGQISSEVPQNLSASRPQDRQFILSSKKLLLSDSGFYLCAWNLFGRVTEAFFGQGTRLTVV.

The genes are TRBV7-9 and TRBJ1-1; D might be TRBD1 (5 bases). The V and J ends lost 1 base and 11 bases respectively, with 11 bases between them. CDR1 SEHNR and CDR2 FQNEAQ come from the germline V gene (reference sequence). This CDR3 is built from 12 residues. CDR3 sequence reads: CASSLGAPGAFF. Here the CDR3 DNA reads TGTGCCAGCAGCTTAGGGGCCCCAGGGGCTTTCTTT. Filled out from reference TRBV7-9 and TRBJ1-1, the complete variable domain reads DTGVSQNPRHKITKRGQNVTFRCDPISEHNRLYWYRQTLGQGPEFLTYFQNEAQLEKSRLLSDRFSAERPKGSFSTLEIQRTEQGDSAMYLCASSLGAPGAFFGQGTRLTVV.

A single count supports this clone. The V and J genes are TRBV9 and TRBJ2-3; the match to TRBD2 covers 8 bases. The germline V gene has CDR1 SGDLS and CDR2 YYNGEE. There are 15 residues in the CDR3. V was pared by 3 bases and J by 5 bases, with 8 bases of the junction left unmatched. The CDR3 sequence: CASSATSGIIDTQYF. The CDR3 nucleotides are TGTGCCAGCAGCGCTACTAGCGGAATCATAGATACGCAGTATTTT.

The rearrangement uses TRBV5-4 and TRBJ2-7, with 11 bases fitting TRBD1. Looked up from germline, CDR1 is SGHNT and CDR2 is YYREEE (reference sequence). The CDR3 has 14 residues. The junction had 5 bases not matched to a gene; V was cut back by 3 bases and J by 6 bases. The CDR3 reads CASSSRTGGFEQYF. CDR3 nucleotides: TGTGCCAGCAGCTCCCGGACAGGGGGCTTCGAGCAGTACTTC. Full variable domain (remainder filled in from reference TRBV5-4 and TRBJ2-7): ETGVTQSPTHLIKTRGQQVTLRCSSQSGHNTVSWYQQALGQGPQFIFQYYREEENGRGNFPPRFSGLQFPNYSSELNVNALELDDSALYLCASSSRTGGFEQYFGPGTRLTVT.

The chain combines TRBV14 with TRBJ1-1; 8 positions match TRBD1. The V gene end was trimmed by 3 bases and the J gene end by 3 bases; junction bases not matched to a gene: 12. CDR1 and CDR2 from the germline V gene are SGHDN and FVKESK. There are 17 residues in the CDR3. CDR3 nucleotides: TGTGCCAGCAGCCAGATGGACAGGGTGGTAATGGACACTGAAGCTTTCTTT. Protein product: CASSQMDRVVMDTEAFF.

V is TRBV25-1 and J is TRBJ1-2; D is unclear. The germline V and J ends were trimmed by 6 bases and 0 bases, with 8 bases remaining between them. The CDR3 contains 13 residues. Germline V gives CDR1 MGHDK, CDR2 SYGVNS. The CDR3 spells CASSSLSNYGYTF. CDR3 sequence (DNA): TGTGCCAGCAGCTCACTTTCTAACTATGGCTACACCTTC.

The CDR3 DNA reads TGTGCCAGCAGTGATTCAGGTTCCGGAAACACCATATATTTT. This encodes CASSDSGSGNTIYF. The chain uses TRBV25-1 and TRBJ1-3; D ambiguous. V gave up 3 bases and J gave up 4 bases, with 10 bases separating them. CDR1 is MGHDK, CDR2 SYGVNS, per germline. The CDR3 is 14 residues long.

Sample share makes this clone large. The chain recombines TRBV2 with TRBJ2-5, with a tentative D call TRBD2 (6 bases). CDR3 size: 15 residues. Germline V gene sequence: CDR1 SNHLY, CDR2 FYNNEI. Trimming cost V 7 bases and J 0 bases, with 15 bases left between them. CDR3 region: CASKRDSLNQETQYF. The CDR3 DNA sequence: TGTGCCAGCAAACGGGACTCACTTAACCAAGAGACCCAGTACTTC.

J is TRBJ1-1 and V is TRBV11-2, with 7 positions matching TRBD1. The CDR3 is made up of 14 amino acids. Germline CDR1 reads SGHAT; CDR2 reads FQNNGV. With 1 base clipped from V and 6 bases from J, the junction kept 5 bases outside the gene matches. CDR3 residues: CASSLAGTAAEAFF. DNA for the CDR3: TGTGCCAGCAGCTTAGCTGGGACAGCGGCTGAAGCTTTCTTT.

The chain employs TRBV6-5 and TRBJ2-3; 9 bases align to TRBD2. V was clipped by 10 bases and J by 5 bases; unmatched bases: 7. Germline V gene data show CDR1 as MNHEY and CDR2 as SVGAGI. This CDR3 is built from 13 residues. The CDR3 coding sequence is TGTGCCAAGGCGGGGGGGCCGAAAGATACGCAGTATTTT. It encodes CAKAGGPKDTQYF.

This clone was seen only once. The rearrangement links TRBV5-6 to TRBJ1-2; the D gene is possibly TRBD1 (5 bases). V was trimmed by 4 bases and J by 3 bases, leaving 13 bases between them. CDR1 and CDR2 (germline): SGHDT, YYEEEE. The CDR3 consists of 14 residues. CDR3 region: CASSPRGGDYGYTF. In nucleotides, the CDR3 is TGTGCCAGCAGCCCCCGGGGAGGGGACTATGGCTACACCTTC.

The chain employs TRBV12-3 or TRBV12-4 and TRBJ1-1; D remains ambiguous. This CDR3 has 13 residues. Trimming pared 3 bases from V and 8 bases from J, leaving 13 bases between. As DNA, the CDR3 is TGTGCCAGCAGTTTTGGGCAGCCAGCAGAAGCTTTCTTT. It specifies CASSFGQPAEAFF.

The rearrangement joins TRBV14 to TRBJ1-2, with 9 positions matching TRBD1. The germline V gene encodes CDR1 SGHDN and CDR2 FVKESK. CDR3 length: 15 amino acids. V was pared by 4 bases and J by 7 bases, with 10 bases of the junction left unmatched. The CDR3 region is CASSPVVGQGFGYTF. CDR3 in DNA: TGTGCCAGCAGCCCGGTCGTGGGACAGGGTTTTGGCTACACCTTC.

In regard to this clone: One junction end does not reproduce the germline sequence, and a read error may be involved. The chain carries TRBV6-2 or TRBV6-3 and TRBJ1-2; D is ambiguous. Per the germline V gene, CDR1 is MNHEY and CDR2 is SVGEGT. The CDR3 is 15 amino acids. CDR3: CASSYSNLDTYGYTF. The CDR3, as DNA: TGCGCCAGCAGTTATTCTAACCTCGACACCTATGGCTACACCTTC.

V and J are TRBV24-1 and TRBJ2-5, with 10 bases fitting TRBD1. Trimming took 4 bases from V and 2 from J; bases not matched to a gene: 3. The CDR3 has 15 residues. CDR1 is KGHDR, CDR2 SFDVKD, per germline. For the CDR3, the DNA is TGTGCCACCAGTGACAGGGGACAGGGGCAAGAGACCCAGTACTTC. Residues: CATSDRGQGQETQYF.

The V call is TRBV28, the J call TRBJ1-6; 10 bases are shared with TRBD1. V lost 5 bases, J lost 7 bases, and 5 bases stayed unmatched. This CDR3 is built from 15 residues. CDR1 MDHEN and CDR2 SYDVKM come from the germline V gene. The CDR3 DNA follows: TGTGCCAGCAGTAGCCCGGGACAGGGGAATTCACCCCTCCACTTT. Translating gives CASSSPGQGNSPLHF.

The CDR3 DNA reads TGTGCCAGCTCACCTTCCGGACAGATGGAAAACATTCAGTACTTC. It specifies CASSPSGQMENIQYF. The rearrangement links TRBV18 to TRBJ2-4; D perhaps matches TRBD1 (6 bases). V was clipped by 3 bases and J by 5 bases, with 14 bases between them. The CDR3 length is 15 residues. Germline CDR1 reads KGHSH; CDR2 reads LQKENI.

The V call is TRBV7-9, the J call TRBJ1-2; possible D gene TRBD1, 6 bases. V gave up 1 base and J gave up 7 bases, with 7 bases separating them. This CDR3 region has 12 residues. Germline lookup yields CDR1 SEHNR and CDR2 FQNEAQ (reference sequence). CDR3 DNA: TGTGCCAGCAGCTTAGACAGGGTTGGCTACACCTTC. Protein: CASSLDRVGYTF.

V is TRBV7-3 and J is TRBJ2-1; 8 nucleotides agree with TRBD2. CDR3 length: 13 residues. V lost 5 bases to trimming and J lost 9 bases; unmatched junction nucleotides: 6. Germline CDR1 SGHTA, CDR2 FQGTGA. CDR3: CASSPTSAIEQFF. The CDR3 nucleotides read TGTGCCAGCAGCCCGACTAGCGCAATTGAGCAGTTCTTC.

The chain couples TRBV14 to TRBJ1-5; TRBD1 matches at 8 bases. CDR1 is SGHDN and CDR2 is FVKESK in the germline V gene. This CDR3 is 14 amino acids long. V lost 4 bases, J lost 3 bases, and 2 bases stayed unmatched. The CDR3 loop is CASSPGGNNQPQHF. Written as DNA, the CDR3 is TGTGCCAGCAGCCCAGGGGGCAACAATCAGCCCCAGCATTTT.

The CDR3 DNA sequence: TGCAGCGTTGAGACAGAGAACTCATACGAGCAGTACTTC. Encoded protein: CSVETENSYEQYF. V usage is TRBV29-1 and J usage is TRBJ2-7; D possibly corresponds to TRBD1 (5 bases). The CDR3 length is 13 residues. The ends were cut back, 3 bases at V and 4 bases at J, with 13 bases in the middle. Germline CDR1 SQVTM, CDR2 ANQGSEA.

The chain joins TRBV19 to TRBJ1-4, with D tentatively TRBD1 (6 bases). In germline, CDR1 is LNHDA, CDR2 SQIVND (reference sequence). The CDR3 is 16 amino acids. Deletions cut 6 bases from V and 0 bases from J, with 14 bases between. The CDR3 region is CASRYRDKATNEKLFF. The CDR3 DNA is TGTGCCAGTAGGTATCGGGACAAAGCAACTAATGAAAAACTGTTTTTT. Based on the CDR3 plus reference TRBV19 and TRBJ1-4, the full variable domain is DGGITQSPKYLFRKEGQNVTLSCEQNLNHDAMYWYRQDPGQGLRLIYYSQIVNDFQKGDIAEGYSVSREKKESFPLTVTSAQKNPTAFYLCASRYRDKATNEKLFFGSGTQLSVL.

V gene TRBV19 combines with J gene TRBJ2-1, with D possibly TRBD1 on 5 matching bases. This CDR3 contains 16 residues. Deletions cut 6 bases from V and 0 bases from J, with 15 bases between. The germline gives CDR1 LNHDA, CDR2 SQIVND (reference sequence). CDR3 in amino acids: CASSWGSRYSYNEQFF. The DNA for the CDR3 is TGTGCCAGTAGCTGGGGCTCCCGGTACTCCTACAATGAGCAGTTCTTC. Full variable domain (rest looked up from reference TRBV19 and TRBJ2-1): DGGITQSPKYLFRKEGQNVTLSCEQNLNHDAMYWYRQDPGQGLRLIYYSQIVNDFQKGDIAEGYSVSREKKESFPLTVTSAQKNPTAFYLCASSWGSRYSYNEQFFGPGTRLTVL.

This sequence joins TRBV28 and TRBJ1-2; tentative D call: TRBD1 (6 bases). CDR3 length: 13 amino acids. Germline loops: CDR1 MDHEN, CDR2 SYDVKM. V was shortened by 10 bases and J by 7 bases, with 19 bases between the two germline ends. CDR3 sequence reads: CATYQQAGVGYTF. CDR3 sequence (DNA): TGTGCCACCTACCAGCAGGCAGGGGTTGGCTACACCTTC.